The 13 T cell receptor beta chains below were found in one sample sequenced in a study of T-cell reconstitution after alpha-beta-depleted transplantation in children. Molecular barcoding with unique molecular identifiers was used for the TCRbeta library. TCRdb independently ran MiXCR on the PCR reads; one entry per CDR3 protein. The profile shows fewer than 350,000 distinct CDR3 sequences, around 10% of them singletons. The specimen was peripheral blood, collected 180 days after TCRalphabeta/CD19-depleted stem cell transplant. The receptors here all came from a male patient aged 2 to 10 who had a stem cell transplant for chronic granulomatous disease, so the T cells may come from the graft donor.

The sample holds many counts of this clonotype. The V and J genes are TRBV29-1 and TRBJ1-4; no clear D. CDR1 and CDR2 (germline): SQVTM, ANQGSEA. V lost 4 bases to trimming and J lost 7 bases, with 7 bases between them. The length of the CDR3 is 11 residues. Here the CDR3 reads CSVVMGEKLFF. The CDR3 nucleotides read TGCAGCGTTGTTATGGGTGAAAAACTGTTTTTT.

At least ten counts were recorded for this clonotype. The chain combines TRBV5-6 with TRBJ2-1, with TRBD1 identical over 8 bases. The CDR3 length is 16 residues. Germline lookup yields CDR1 SGHDT and CDR2 YYEEEE. J lost 4 bases, V lost 3 bases, and 9 bases had no gene match. The CDR3 nucleotides are TGTGCCAGCAGCTCCCCTGGAGACAGGGGTTACAATGAGCAGTTCTTC. Protein sequence: CASSSPGDRGYNEQFF.

In its sample, this clonotype was seen many times. The rearrangement uses TRBV18 and TRBJ2-7, with D possibly being TRBD2 (6 bases). The CDR3 consists of 15 residues. Trimming took 2 bases from V and 5 from J, leaving 16 bases between them. The germline CDR1 and CDR2 sequences are KGHSH and LQKENI. In DNA, the CDR3 is TGTGCCAGCTCACCAGGGGGACCCGGGAGCCACGAGCAGTACTTC. Its protein is CASSPGGPGSHEQYF. The variable domain in full, with the rest retrieved from reference TRBV18 and TRBJ2-7, is NAGVMQNPRHLVRRRGQEARLRCSPMKGHSHVYWYRQLPEEGLKFMVYLQKENIIDESGMPKERFSAEFPKEGPSILRIQQVVRGDSAAYFCASSPGGPGSHEQYFGPGTRLTVT.

This clonotype was seen ten or more times. The gene calls are TRBV7-2 and TRBJ2-1; TRBD2 might be the D (7 bases). The V gene's germline CDR1 is SGHTA and CDR2 FQGNSA. The CDR3 loop spans 15 amino acids. Between the trimmed V and J ends, which lost 5 bases and 1 base, there was a span of 12 bases. The CDR3 DNA reads as TGTGCCAGCAGCCCGCGGGGGCCGTCCTACAATGAGCAGTTCTTC. Protein sequence: CASSPRGPSYNEQFF.

This clonotype appeared many times. The CDR3 DNA sequence: TGCAGTGCTGGGGACACGGGCTCCTACAATGAGCAGTTCTTC. It specifies CSAGDTGSYNEQFF. V and J are TRBV20-1 and TRBJ2-1; D might be TRBD1 (6 bases). The CDR3 is made up of 14 amino acids. V was clipped by 5 bases and J by 0 bases, with 11 bases between them. Germline V gene data show CDR1 as DFQATT and CDR2 as SNEGSKA (reference sequence).

In this sample, this clonotype turned up many times. The chain combines TRBV12-3 or TRBV12-4 with TRBJ1-1, with no clear D. The CDR3 sequence is 14 residues long. V lost 0 bases, J lost 5 bases, and 10 bases lay in between. CDR3 protein: CASSLAGRSTEAFF. CDR3 sequence (DNA): TGTGCCAGCAGTTTAGCGGGCCGGTCGACTGAAGCTTTCTTT.

This clonotype was recorded a few times. This rearrangement joins TRBV12-3 or TRBV12-4 to TRBJ2-5; 7 nucleotides line up with TRBD2. V lost 2 bases and J lost 2; bases outside the gene matches: 11. The CDR3 extends over 17 amino acids. The CDR3 loop reads CASSLRLAEIVQETQYF. The CDR3 region has the DNA TGTGCCAGCAGTTTAAGGCTAGCGGAGATAGTACAAGAGACCCAGTACTTC.

The chain couples TRBV7-2 to TRBJ2-7; possible D gene TRBD1, 5 bases. The V and J ends lost 4 bases and 1 base respectively, with 11 bases between them. Germline V gene lookup returns CDR1 SGHTA and CDR2 FQGNSA. The CDR3 covers 14 residues. The CDR3 is CASSSHGASYEQYF. The CDR3 DNA is TGTGCCAGCAGCTCACATGGGGCTTCCTACGAGCAGTACTTC.

This clonotype was seen repeatedly, ten times or more. The chain combines TRBV25-1 with TRBJ1-6; D might be TRBD1 (6 bases). The CDR3 is 16 amino acids. Germline assignment: CDR1 MGHDK and CDR2 SYGVNS. Trimming cost V 8 bases and J 7 bases, with 21 bases left between them. For the CDR3, the DNA is TGTGCCAGCGGGGAGAGAGGGGGTAGCGGGAATTCACCCCTCCACTTT. Protein: CASGERGGSGNSPLHF.

This clonotype was observed a handful of times. The rearrangement uses TRBV7-9 and TRBJ2-3; no clear D. Trimming stripped 0 bases from V and 5 bases from J, with 18 bases between. The CDR3 contains 17 residues. The germline V gene has CDR1 SEHNR and CDR2 FQNEAQ (reference sequence). The CDR3 here is CASSLALQLDPGDTQYF. In DNA, the CDR3 is TGTGCCAGCAGCTTAGCCCTTCAACTGGACCCTGGAGATACGCAGTATTTT.

Many counts were recorded for this clonotype. The genes are TRBV5-1 and TRBJ2-3, with D maybe TRBD2 (5 bases). CDR3 size: 14 residues. Germline V gene sequence: CDR1 SGHRS, CDR2 YFSETQ. With 0 bases removed from V and 7 bases from J, the gap between germline ends came to 12 bases. This CDR3 reads CASSLGQSSNTQYF. CDR3 DNA sequence: TGCGCCAGCAGCTTGGGCCAATCTAGCAATACGCAGTATTTT.

This clonotype was observed at least ten times. This chain links TRBV5-1 with TRBJ2-2; a possible D gene is TRBD2 (6 bases). Germline V lookup: CDR1 SGHRS, CDR2 YFSETQ. With 4 bases removed from V and 1 base from J, the gap between germline ends came to 14 bases. This CDR3 region has 16 residues. CDR3 DNA sequence: TGCGCCAGCAGCCCGTCAGGCGGGGTGAACACCGGGGAGCTGTTTTTT. Its protein product is CASSPSGGVNTGELFF.

This clonotype occurred many times. This chain joins TRBV29-1 and TRBJ2-3; the match to TRBD2 covers 7 bases. Germline loops: CDR1 SQVTM, CDR2 ANQGSEA. CDR3 size: 14 residues. Trimming cost V 3 bases and J 4 bases; bases outside gene matches: 7. CDR3 bases: TGCAGCGTTGAGGACCAGCGGGACTCAGATACGCAGTATTTT. Translation gives CSVEDQRDSDTQYF.